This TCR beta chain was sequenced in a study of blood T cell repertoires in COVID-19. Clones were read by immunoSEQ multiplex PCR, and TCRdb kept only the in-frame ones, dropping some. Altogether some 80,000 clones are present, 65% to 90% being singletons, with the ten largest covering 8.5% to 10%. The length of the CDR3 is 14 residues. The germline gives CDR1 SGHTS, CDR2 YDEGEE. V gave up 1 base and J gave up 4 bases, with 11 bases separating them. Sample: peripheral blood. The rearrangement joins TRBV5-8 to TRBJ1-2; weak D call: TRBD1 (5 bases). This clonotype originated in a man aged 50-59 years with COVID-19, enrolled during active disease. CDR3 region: CASSLSRAGYGYTF. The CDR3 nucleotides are TGTGCCAGCAGCTTGTCCAGGGCTGGCTATGGCTACACCTTC.